This T cell receptor beta chain was captured in a study of blood T cell repertoires in COVID-19. As for the study in general: Acute and convalescent COVID-19 samples came from the United States, Italy and Spain.

Profiling relied on immunoSEQ multiplex PCR, and the TCRdb table lists in-frame clones only, not all of them. The sample holds over 200,000 clones, 70% to 90% seen once. The source is a woman aged 35 to 49 with acute or convalescent COVID-19. The sequencing sample was made of peripheral blood.

DNA for the CDR3: TGTGCCAGTAGTATGTTAGGGGCGGAGAATCAGCCCCAGCATTTT. Protein product: CASSMLGAENQPQHF. This chain joins TRBV19 and TRBJ1-5, with a possible D match to TRBD1 (5 bases). Germline lookup yields CDR1 LNHDA and CDR2 SQIVND (reference sequence). Trimming removed 3 bases from V and 4 bases from J, with 13 bases in between. The CDR3 has 15 residues.